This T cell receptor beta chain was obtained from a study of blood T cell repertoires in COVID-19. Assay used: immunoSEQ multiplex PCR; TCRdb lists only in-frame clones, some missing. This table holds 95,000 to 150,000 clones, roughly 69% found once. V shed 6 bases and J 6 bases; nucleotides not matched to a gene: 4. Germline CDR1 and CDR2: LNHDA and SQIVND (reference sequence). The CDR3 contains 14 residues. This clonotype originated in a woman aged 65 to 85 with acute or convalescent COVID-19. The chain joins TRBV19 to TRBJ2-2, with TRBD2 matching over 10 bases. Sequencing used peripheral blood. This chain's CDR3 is CASSSGGAAGELFF. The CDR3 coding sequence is TGTGCCAGTAGCAGCGGGGGGGCGGCCGGGGAGCTGTTTTTT.